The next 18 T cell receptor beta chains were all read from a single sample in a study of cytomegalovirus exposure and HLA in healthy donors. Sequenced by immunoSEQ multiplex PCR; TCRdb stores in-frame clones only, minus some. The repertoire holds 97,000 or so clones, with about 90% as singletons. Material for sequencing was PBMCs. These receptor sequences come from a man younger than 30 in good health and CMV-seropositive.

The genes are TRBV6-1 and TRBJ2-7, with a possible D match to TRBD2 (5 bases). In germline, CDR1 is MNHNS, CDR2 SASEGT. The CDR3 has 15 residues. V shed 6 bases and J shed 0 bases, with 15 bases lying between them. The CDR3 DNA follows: TGTGCCAGCAGCTTCGGAGGAACCAACTCCTACGAGCAGTACTTC. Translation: CASSFGGTNSYEQYF.

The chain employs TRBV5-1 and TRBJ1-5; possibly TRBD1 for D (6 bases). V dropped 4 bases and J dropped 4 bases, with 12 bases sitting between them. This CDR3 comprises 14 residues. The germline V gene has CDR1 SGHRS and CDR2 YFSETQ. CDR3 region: CASSPTGQNQPQHF. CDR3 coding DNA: TGCGCCAGCAGCCCGACAGGCCAGAATCAGCCCCAGCATTTT.

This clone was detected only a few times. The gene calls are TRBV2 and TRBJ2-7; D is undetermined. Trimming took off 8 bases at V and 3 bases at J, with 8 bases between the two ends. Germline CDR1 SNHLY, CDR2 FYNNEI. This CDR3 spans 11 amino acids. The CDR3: CASQIVYEQYF. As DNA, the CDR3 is TGTGCCAGCCAAATAGTCTACGAGCAGTACTTC. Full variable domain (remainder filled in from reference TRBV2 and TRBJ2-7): EPEVTQTPSHQVTQMGQEVILRCVPISNHLYFYWYRQILGQKVEFLVSFYNNEISEKSEIFDDQFSVERPDGSNFTLKIRSTKLEDSAMYFCASQIVYEQYFGPGTRLTVT.

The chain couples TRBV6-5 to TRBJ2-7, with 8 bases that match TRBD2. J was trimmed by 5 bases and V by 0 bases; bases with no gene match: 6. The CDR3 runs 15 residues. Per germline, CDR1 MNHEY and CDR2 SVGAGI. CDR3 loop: CASSYSGREDHEQYF. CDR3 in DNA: TGTGCCAGCAGTTACTCGGGGCGGGAGGACCACGAGCAGTACTTC.

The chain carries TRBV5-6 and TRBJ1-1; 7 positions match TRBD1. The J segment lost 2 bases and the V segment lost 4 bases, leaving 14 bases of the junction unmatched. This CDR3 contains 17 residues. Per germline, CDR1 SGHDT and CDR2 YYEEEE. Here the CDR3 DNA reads TGTGCCAGCAGCCTTGGGGACAGACCTCTTAGTAACACTGAAGCTTTCTTT. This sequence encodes CASSLGDRPLSNTEAFF.

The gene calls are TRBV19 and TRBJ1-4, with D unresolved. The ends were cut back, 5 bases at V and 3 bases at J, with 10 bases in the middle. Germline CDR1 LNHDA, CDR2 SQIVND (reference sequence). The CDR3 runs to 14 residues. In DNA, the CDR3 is TGTGCCAGTAGTCCCGCGGTAGCTAATGAAAAACTGTTTTTT. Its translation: CASSPAVANEKLFF.

CDR3 sequence reads: CASSVRTGLAGGGQFF. The CDR3 DNA follows: TGTGCCAGCAGCGTCCGGACCGGACTAGCGGGGGGAGGGCAGTTCTTC. The chain employs TRBV9 and TRBJ2-1; 14 nucleotides agree with TRBD2. With 2 bases clipped from V and 12 bases from J, the junction kept 10 bases outside the gene matches. This CDR3 has 16 amino acids. Germline loops: CDR1 SGDLS, CDR2 YYNGEE. The full variable domain, its missing parts supplied by reference TRBV9 and TRBJ2-1, is DSGVTQTPKHLITATGQRVTLRCSPRSGDLSVYWYQQSLDQGLQFLIQYYNGEERAKGNILERFSAQQFPDLHSELNLSSLELGDSALYFCASSVRTGLAGGGQFFGPGTRLTVL.

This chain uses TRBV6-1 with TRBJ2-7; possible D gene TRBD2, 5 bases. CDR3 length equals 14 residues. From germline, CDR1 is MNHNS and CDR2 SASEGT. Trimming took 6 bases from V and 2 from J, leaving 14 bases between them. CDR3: CASRDSGDPYEQYF. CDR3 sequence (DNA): TGTGCCAGCAGGGACTCTGGAGATCCCTACGAGCAGTACTTC.

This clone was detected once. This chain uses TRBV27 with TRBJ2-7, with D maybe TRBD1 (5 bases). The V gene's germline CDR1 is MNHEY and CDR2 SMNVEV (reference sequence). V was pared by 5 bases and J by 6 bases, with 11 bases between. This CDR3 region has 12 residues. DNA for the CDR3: TGTGCCAGCAGTCTTCAGGGCTCCGAGCAGTACTTC. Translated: CASSLQGSEQYF.

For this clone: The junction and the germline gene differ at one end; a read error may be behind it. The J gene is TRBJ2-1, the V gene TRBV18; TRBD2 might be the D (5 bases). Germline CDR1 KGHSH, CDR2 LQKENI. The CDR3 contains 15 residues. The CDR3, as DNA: TGTGTCAGCTCACCTGGATTCGAATCGGGAAATGAGCAGTTCTTC. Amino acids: CVSSPGFESGNEQFF.

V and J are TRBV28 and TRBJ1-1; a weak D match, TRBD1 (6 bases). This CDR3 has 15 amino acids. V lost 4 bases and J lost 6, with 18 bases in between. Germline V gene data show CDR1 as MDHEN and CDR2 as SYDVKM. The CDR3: CASSSQGPEVAEAFF. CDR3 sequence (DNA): TGTGCCAGCAGTTCACAGGGCCCCGAGGTGGCTGAAGCTTTCTTT.

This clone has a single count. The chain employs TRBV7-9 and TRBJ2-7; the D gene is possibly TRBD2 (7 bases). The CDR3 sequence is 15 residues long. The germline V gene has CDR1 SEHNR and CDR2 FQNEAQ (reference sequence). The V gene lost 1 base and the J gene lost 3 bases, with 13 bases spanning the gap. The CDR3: CASSLVGGGFYEQYF. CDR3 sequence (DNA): TGTGCCAGCAGCTTAGTTGGCGGGGGCTTCTACGAGCAGTACTTC.

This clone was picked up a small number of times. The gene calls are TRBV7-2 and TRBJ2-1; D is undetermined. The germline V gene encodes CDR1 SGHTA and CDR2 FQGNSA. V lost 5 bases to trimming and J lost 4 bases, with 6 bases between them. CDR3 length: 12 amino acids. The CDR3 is CASSPLYNEQFF. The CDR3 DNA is TGTGCCAGCAGCCCCTTGTACAATGAGCAGTTCTTC.

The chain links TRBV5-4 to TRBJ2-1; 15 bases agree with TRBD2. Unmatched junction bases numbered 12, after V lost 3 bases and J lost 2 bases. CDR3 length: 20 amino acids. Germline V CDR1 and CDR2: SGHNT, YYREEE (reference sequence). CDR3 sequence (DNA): TGTGCCAGCAGCTGGGGCAAAGGACTAGCGGGGGGGCGCACCTACAATGAGCAGTTCTTC. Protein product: CASSWGKGLAGGRTYNEQFF.

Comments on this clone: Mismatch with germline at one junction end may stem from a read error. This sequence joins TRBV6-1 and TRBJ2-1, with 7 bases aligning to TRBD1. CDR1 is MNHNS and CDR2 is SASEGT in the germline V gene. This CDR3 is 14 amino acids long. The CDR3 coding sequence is TGTGCCAGCAGGGAAGGACAGGTTGACAATGAGCAGTTCTTC. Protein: CASREGQVDNEQFF.

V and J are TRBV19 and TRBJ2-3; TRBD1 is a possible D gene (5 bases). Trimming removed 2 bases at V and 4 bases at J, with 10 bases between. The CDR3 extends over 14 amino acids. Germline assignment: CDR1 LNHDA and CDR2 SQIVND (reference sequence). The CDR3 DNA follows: TGTGCCAGTAGTATAAAGGGGTTGGCAGATACGCAGTATTTT. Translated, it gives CASSIKGLADTQYF.

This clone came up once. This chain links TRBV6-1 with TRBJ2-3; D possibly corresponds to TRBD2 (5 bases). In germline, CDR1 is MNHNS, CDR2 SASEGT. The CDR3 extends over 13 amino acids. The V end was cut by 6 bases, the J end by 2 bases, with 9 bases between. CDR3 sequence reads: CASRELVTDTQYF. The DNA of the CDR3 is TGTGCCAGCAGAGAACTAGTCACAGATACGCAGTATTTT.

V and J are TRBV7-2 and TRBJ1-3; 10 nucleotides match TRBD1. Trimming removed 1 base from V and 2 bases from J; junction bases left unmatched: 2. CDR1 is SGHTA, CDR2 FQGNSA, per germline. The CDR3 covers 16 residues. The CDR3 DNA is TGTGCCAGCAGCTTAGTCGGACAGGGGGCTGGAAACACCATATATTTT. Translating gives CASSLVGQGAGNTIYF.